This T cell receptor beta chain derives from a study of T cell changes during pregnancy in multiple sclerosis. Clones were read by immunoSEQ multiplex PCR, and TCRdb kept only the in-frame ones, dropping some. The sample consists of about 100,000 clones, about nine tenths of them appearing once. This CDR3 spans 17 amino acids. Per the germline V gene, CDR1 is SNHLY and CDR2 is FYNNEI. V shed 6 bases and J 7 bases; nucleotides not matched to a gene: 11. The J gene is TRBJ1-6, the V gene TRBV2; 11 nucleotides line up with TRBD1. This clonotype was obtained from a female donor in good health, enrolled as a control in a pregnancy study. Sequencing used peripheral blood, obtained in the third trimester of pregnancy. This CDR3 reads CASREPRTGGWNSPLHF. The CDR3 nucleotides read TGTGCCAGCAGGGAACCTAGGACAGGGGGCTGGAATTCACCCCTCCACTTT.